One and the same sample provided the 12 T cell receptor beta chains below, sequenced in a study of blood T cell repertoires in COVID-19 (dated by TCRdb to 2019 to 2021). Library preparation was by the immunoSEQ multiplex PCR assay. In its TCRdb copy, this immuneACCESS table keeps in-frame sequences only and misses some clones. Where compared with another copy, unresolved V genes explain less than half of these, and the others have no known cause. This sample gives under 350,000 clones in total; 65% to 90% of them show up just once. Together, the top ten hold approximately 4% of the sample. Material for sequencing was PBMCs or T cells enriched from blood (not recorded which). These receptors were obtained from a middle-aged woman with acute COVID-19.

In DNA form, the CDR3 reads TGCGCCAGCAGCTTGGACAGGGTGGGAGAGACCCAGTACTTC. Its protein product is CASSLDRVGETQYF. V usage is TRBV5-1 and J usage is TRBJ2-5; D is possibly TRBD1 (6 bases). Germline V gene sequence: CDR1 SGHRS, CDR2 YFSETQ. CDR3 size: 14 residues. V lost 0 bases and J 4 bases, leaving 10 bases between the germline ends.

This chain joins TRBV5-1 and TRBJ1-5, with D maybe TRBD1 (6 bases). Trimming removed 4 bases at V and 0 bases at J, with 11 bases between. Per the germline V gene, CDR1 is SGHRS and CDR2 is YFSETQ. The CDR3 runs to 15 residues. The CDR3 DNA is TGCGCCAGCAGCATGGGGGGCCATAGCAATCAGCCCCAGCATTTT. Amino acid sequence: CASSMGGHSNQPQHF.

The chain uses TRBV2 and TRBJ2-5, with a possible D match to TRBD2 (6 bases). Germline loops: CDR1 SNHLY, CDR2 FYNNEI. Trimming took off 6 bases at V and 3 bases at J, with 17 bases between the two ends. The CDR3 has 15 amino acids. CDR3 loop: CASRDLARVEETQYF. In DNA, the CDR3 is TGTGCCAGCAGGGACCTAGCGAGGGTTGAAGAGACCCAGTACTTC.

The CDR3 nucleotides are TGTGCCACCAGCAGAGATGACAGTGGTAATGGCTACACCTTC. Encoded protein: CATSRDDSGNGYTF. The chain has TRBV15 and TRBJ1-2, with TRBD1 as a possible D gene (5 bases). CDR1 is LNHNV and CDR2 is YYDKDF in the germline V gene (reference sequence). The CDR3 is 14 amino acids. V gave up 0 bases and J gave up 6 bases, with 11 bases separating them.

The CDR3 protein is CASSLSAWTDTQYF. The CDR3 DNA is TGTGCCAGCAGTTTATCTGCGTGGACAGATACGCAGTATTTT. The V gene is TRBV27, the J gene TRBJ2-3; D remains unclear. Germline V CDR1 and CDR2: MNHEY, SMNVEV (reference sequence). Trimming left V 0 bases short and J 3 bases short, with 7 bases between. CDR3 size: 14 residues.

The chain carries TRBV19 and TRBJ2-1; 9 bases agree with TRBD1. Germline lookup yields CDR1 LNHDA and CDR2 SQIVND (reference sequence). This CDR3 spans 14 amino acids. V shed 6 bases, J shed 6 bases, and the junction held 6 bases outside the gene matches. Here the CDR3 reads CASRGTGRVNEQFF. CDR3 nucleotide sequence: TGTGCCAGTAGGGGGACAGGGAGGGTCAATGAGCAGTTCTTC.

The chain combines TRBV5-4 with TRBJ2-3; possibly TRBD1 for D (5 bases). With 2 bases removed from V and 2 bases from J, the gap between germline ends came to 12 bases. Germline CDR1 SGHNT, CDR2 YYREEE (reference sequence). CDR3 length: 15 residues. CDR3 nucleotide sequence: TGTGCCAGCAGCTTTCTTACAGGAGCCACAGATACGCAGTATTTT. This gives the protein CASSFLTGATDTQYF.

This chain's CDR3 is CASSQTRSARESNEQFF. The CDR3 DNA follows: TGTGCCAGCAGCCAAACTAGATCCGCTCGGGAGAGCAATGAGCAGTTCTTC. The rearrangement joins TRBV3-1 (or the pseudogene TRBV3-2) to TRBJ2-1, with TRBD2 as a possible D gene (6 bases). V lost 2 bases, J lost 6 bases, and 20 bases lay in between. The CDR3 extends over 17 amino acids. CDR1 and CDR2 (germline): LGHDT, YNNKEL (reference sequence).

J is TRBJ2-5 and V is TRBV14; 9 nucleotides align to TRBD2. The ends lost 5 bases at V and 4 bases at J; junction bases unmatched: 8. The CDR3 loop spans 15 amino acids. Per the germline V gene, CDR1 is SGHDN and CDR2 is FVKESK. The CDR3 sequence is CASSLTSGWRETQYF. The CDR3 DNA follows: TGTGCCAGCAGCTTGACTAGCGGTTGGAGAGAGACCCAGTACTTC.

The chain combines TRBV6-5 with TRBJ2-3; TRBD2 agrees at 7 bases. V trimming: 8 bases; J trimming: 0 bases; junction bases outside the gene matches: 5. The CDR3 length is 14 residues. Germline CDR1 reads MNHEY; CDR2 reads SVGAGI. The CDR3 sequence: CASLGLPSTDTQYF. The CDR3 DNA sequence: TGTGCCAGCTTGGGACTACCTAGCACAGATACGCAGTATTTT.

CDR3 sequence: CASGGLDNQPQHF. The CDR3 DNA follows: TGTGCCAGCGGAGGTCTGGACAATCAGCCCCAGCATTTT. This chain links TRBV12-3 or TRBV12-4 with TRBJ1-5; D not certain. The ends were cut back, 8 bases at V and 3 bases at J, with 11 bases in the middle. CDR3 length: 13 amino acids.

The J gene is TRBJ1-2, the V gene TRBV7-8, with 8 bases that match TRBD1. CDR1 and CDR2 from the germline V gene are SGHVS and FQNEAQ. The ends lost 5 bases at V and 1 base at J; junction bases unmatched: 9. The CDR3 length is 16 residues. The CDR3 reads CASSARDRNLNYGYTF. The CDR3 DNA reads as TGTGCCAGCAGCGCCCGGGACAGGAATCTTAACTATGGCTACACCTTC.